This T cell receptor (beta chain) was sequenced in a study of cytomegalovirus exposure and HLA in healthy donors. Germline values: CDR1 MNHEY, CDR2 SMNVEV (reference sequence). J lost 7 bases, V lost 6 bases, and 13 bases had no gene match. CDR3 length: 17 residues. 13 Jbeta primers and 60 Vbeta primers were used for the PCR. Libraries were prepared by immunoSEQ multiplex PCR; TCRdb keeps only in-frame clonotypes and omits some of them. The sample has 95,000 to 100,000 clones; around 75% are singletons. Regarding this clone: Its antigen is as yet unknown.

General study results and limits: Available immune exposure information covered CMV serostatus only.

The chain combines TRBV27 with TRBJ2-6; 9 nucleotides line up with TRBD1. The specimen sequenced was PBMCs. The receptor was isolated from a man aged 45-65 years in good health and CMV-seronegative. In nucleotides, the CDR3 is TGTGCCAGCAGACTCAATTCCGGGACAGGGCTTGCCAACGTCCTGACTTTC. This translates into CASRLNSGTGLANVLTF.